This TCR beta chain was found in a study of identical twins. Regarding the study as a whole: Conclusions were based on cross-sectional statistical analysis, without following the same donors. With monozygotic twins, out-of-frame TCR alpha sharing exceeded what models estimated.

This clonotype was picked up a small number of times. Antigen specificity is unknown. Germline values: CDR1 SQVTM, CDR2 ANQGSEA. This CDR3 region has 14 residues. Losses at the gene ends were 6 bases for V and 4 bases for J; bases not matched to a gene: 9. MiXCR, applied by TCRdb to the 5' RACE reads, yields one record per CDR3 protein. The sample includes just under 550,000 distinct CDR3 sequences, 13% to 15% seen only once; the top ten take roughly 0.43%. These data were likewise used in another study, on yellow fever vaccine responses in identical twins.

The receptor was isolated from a young woman in good health. J is TRBJ1-5 and V is TRBV29-1; 7 bases agree with TRBD1. Sequencing used CD4+ T cells sorted from blood. The CDR3 DNA reads TGCAGCGTCGCCATCGGGACAGCAAATCAGCCCCAGCATTTT. Translation: CSVAIGTANQPQHF. Variable domain in full (rest from reference TRBV29-1 and TRBJ1-5): SAVISQKPSRDICQRGTSLTIQCQVDSQVTMMFWYRQQPGQSLTLIATANQGSEATYESGFVIDKFPISRPNLTFSTLTVSNMSPEDSSIYLCSVAIGTANQPQHFGDGTRLSIL.